Ten or more counts support the clone carrying this T cell receptor (beta chain). This entry is derived from a study of CD8+CD57+ T cells in acquired aplastic anemia. Turning to the study itself: Mean DNA quantity obtained from sorted CD4+ and CD8+ cells was around 3.2 ug. Sequencing produced an average of about 10 million reads per healthy donor for CD4+ cells.

For CDR3 and TCR beta VDJ profiling, genomic DNA was the template used. TCRdb recomputed calls from the reads with MiXCR, one row per CDR3 protein. The table lists under 200,000 distinct CDR3 sequences, roughly 45% of them singletons. The CDR3 spans 16 residues. Trimming cost V 1 base and J 0 bases, with 13 bases left between them. From germline, CDR1 is DFQATT and CDR2 SNEGSKA (reference sequence). This clonotype was obtained from a human donor in good health. The material sequenced was sorted CD4+, CD8+, or CD8+CD57+ T cells (not recorded which) from PBMCs. V and J are TRBV20-1 and TRBJ2-1, with D possibly TRBD2 on 5 matching bases. The CDR3 nucleotides are TGCAGTGCTAGAGGACTACAAGTTCTCTCCTACAATGAGCAGTTCTTC. Amino acids: CSARGLQVLSYNEQFF.